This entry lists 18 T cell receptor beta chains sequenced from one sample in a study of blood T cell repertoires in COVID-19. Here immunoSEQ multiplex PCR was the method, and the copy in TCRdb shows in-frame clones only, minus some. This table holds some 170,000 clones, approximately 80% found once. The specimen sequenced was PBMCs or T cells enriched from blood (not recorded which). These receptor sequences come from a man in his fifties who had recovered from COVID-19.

The CDR3 sequence: CATSGVTGLSTDTQYF. The CDR3 coding sequence is TGTGCCACCAGTGGGGTTACAGGGTTATCCACAGATACGCAGTATTTT. This chain connects TRBV24-1 to TRBJ2-3; maybe TRBD1 (6 bases). With 5 bases removed from V and 2 bases from J, the gap between germline ends came to 16 bases. Germline CDR1 is KGHDR and CDR2 is SFDVKD. CDR3 size: 16 residues.

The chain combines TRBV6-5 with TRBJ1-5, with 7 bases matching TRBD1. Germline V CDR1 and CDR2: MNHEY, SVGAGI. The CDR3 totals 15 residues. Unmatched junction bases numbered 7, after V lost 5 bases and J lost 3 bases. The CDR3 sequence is CASSLGGTANQPQHF. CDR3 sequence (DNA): TGTGCCAGCAGTCTAGGGGGGACAGCCAATCAGCCCCAGCATTTT.

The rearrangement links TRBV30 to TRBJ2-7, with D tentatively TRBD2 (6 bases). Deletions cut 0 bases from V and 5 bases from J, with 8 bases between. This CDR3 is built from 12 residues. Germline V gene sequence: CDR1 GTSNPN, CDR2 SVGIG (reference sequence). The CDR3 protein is CAWSVGGNEQYF. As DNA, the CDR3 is TGTGCCTGGAGTGTAGGAGGGAACGAGCAGTACTTC.

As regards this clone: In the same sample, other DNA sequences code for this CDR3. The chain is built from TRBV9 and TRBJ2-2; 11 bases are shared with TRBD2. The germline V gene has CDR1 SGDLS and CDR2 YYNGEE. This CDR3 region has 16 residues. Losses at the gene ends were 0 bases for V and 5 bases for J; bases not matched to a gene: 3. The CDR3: CASSVATSGGTGELFF. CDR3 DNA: TGTGCCAGCAGCGTAGCTACTAGCGGGGGAACCGGGGAGCTGTTTTTT.

For the CDR3, the DNA is TGTGCCAGTAGTATTCTTAGGACAGGGAGACCTCAGCCCCAGCATTTT. Protein sequence: CASSILRTGRPQPQHF. This sequence joins TRBV19 and TRBJ1-5; 8 nucleotides align to TRBD1. Germline CDR1 is LNHDA and CDR2 is SQIVND (reference sequence). Germline trimming cut 3 bases from V and 6 bases from J; bases unmatched to any gene: 10. CDR3 size: 16 residues.

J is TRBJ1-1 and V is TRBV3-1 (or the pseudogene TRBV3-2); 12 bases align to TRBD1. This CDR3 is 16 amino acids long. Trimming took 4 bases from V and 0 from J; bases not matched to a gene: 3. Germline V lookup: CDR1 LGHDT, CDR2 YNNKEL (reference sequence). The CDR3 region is CASSRGTGGMNTEAFF. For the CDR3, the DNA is TGTGCCAGCAGCCGTGGGACAGGGGGCATGAACACTGAAGCTTTCTTT.

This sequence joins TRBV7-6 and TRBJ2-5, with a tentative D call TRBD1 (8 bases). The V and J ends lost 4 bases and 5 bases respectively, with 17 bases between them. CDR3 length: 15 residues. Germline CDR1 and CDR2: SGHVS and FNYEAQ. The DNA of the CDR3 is TGTGCCAGCAGCTCAAACAGGGGGGGTGGCGAGACCCAGTACTTC. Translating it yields CASSSNRGGGETQYF. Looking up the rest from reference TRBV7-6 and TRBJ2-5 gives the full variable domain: GAGVSQSPRYKVTKRGQDVALRCDPISGHVSLYWYRQALGQGPEFLTYFNYEAQQDKSGLPNDRFSAERPEGSISTLTIQRTEQRDSAMYRCASSSNRGGGETQYFGPGTRLLVL.

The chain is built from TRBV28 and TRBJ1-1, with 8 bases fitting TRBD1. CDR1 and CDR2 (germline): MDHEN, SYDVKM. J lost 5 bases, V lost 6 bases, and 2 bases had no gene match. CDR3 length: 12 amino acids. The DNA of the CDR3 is TGTGCCAGCAGCACAGGGGGTACTGAAGCTTTCTTT. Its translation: CASSTGGTEAFF.

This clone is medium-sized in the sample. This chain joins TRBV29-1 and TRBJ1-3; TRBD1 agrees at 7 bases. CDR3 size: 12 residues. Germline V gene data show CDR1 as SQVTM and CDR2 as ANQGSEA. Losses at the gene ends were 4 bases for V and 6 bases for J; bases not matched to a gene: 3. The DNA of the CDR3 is TGCAGCGTTGGGGACAGTTCAAACACCATATATTTT. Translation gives CSVGDSSNTIYF.

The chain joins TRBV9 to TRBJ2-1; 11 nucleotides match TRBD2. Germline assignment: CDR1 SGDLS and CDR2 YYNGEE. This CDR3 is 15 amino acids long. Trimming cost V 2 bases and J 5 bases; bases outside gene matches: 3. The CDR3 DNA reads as TGTGCCAGCAGCGTTACTAGCGGGGGCCACAATGAGCAGTTCTTC. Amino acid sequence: CASSVTSGGHNEQFF.

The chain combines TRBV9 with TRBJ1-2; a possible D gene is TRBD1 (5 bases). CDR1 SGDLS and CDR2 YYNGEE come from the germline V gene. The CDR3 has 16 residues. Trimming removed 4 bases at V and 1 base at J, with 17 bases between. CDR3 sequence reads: CASSPLRDGFNYGYTF. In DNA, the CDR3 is TGTGCCAGCAGCCCCCTGCGGGACGGATTTAACTATGGCTACACCTTC.

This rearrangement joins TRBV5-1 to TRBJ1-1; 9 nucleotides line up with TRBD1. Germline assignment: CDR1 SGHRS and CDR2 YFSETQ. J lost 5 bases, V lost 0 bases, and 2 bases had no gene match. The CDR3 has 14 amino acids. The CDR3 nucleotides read TGCGCCAGCAGCTTGGGGGACAGGGCTACTGAAGCTTTCTTT. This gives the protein CASSLGDRATEAFF.

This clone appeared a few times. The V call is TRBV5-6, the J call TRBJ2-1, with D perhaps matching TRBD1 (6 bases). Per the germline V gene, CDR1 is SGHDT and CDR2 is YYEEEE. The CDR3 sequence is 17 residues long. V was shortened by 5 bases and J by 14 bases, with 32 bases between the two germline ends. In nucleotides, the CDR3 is TGTGCCAGCAGTGATGGCTACGGTACAGGGAGTTGGAGAGATGAGTTCTTC. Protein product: CASSDGYGTGSWRDEFF.

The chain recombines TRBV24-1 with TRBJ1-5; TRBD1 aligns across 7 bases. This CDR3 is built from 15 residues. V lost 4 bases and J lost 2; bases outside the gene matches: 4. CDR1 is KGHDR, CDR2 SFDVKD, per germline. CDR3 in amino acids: CATSDSTGGNQPQHF. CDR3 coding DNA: TGTGCCACCAGTGACTCAACAGGGGGCAATCAGCCCCAGCATTTT.

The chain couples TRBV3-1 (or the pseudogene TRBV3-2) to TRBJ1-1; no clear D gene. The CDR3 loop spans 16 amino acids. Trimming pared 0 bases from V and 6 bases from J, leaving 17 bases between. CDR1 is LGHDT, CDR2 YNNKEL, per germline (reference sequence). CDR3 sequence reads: CASSQDIPTSAAEAFF. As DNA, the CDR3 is TGTGCCAGCAGCCAAGATATTCCCACCTCGGCGGCTGAAGCTTTCTTT.

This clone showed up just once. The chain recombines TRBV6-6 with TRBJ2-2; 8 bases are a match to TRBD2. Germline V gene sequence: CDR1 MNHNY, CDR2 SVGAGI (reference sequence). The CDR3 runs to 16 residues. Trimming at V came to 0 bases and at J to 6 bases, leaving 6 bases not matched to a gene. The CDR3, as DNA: TGTGCCAGCAGTTACTCGACGGGGGGGCCCTCCGGGGAGCTGTTTTTT. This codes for CASSYSTGGPSGELFF.

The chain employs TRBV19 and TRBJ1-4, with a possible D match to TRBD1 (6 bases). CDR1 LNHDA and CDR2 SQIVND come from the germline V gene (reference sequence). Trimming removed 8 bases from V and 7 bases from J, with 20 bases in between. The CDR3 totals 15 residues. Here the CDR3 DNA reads TGTGCCAGTCGCTCCAGGGGTGGTTCTGGTGAAAAACTGTTTTTT. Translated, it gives CASRSRGGSGEKLFF.

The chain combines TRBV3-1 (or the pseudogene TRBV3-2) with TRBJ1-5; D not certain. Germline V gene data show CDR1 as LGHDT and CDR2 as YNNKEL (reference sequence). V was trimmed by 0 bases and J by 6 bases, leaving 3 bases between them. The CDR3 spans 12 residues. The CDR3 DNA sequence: TGTGCCAGCAGCCAAGATCGTCAGCCCCAGCATTTT. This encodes CASSQDRQPQHF.